The count of the clone carrying this TCR beta chain is one. This sample was included in a study of blood T cell repertoires in COVID-19. CDR1 SNHLY and CDR2 FYNNEI come from the germline V gene. Trimming took 4 bases from V and 8 from J, leaving 9 bases between them. The CDR3 is made up of 12 amino acids. Original data processing: Amplification of reference gene primers was used by the study to estimate nucleated cell counts. Method: immunoSEQ multiplex PCR; TCRdb's copy keeps in-frame clones and lacks some. From that table come the V and J calls and clone size; the DNA was used to work out D and trimming. Altogether 200,000 to 300,000 clones are present, approximately 84% being singletons, with the ten largest covering roughly 4%.

The rearrangement links TRBV2 to TRBJ2-1; D is uncertain. Specimen: peripheral blood. The sequence derives from a man between 45 and 60 years old with acute or convalescent COVID-19. The CDR3 nucleotides read TGTGCCAGCAGTGTTGATCGGTATGAGCAGTTCTTC. Amino acid sequence: CASSVDRYEQFF.